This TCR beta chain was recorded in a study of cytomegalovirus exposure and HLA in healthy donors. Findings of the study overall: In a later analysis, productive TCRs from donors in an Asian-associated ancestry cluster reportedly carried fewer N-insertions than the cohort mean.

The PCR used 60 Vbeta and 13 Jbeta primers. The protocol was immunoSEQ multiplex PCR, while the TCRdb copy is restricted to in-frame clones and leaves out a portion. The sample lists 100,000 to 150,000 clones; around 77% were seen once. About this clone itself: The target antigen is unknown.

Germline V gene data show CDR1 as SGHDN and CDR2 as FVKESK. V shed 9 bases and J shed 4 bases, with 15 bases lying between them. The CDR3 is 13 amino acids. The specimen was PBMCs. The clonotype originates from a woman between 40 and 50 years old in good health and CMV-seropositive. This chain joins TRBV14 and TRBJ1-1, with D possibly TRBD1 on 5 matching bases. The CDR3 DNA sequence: TGTGCCAGTTCCCTGGGGGGGGGCACTGAAGCTTTCTTT. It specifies CASSLGGGTEAFF.